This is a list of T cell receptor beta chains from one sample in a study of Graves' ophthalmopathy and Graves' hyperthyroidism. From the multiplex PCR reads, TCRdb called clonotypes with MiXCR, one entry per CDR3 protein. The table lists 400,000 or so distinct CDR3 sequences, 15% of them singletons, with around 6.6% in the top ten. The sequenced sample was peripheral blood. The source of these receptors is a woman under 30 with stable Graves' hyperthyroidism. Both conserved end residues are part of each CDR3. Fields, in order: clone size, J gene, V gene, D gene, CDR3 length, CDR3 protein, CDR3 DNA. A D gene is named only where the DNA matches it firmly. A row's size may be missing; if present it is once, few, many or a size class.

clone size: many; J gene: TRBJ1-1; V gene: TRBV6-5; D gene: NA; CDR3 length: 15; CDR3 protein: CASSYTPQGTTEAFF; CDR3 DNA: TGTGCCAGCAGTTACACTCCTCAGGGTACCACTGAAGCTTTCTTT
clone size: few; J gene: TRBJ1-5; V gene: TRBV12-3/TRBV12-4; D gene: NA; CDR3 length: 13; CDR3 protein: CASSAGAGQPQHF; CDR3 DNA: TGTGCCAGCAGCGCTGGGGCCGGCCAGCCCCAGCATTTT
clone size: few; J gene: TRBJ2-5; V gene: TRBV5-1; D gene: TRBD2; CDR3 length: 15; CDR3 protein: CASSVQRGPQETQYF; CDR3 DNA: TGCGCCAGCAGTGTCCAGCGGGGTCCCCAAGAGACCCAGTACTTC
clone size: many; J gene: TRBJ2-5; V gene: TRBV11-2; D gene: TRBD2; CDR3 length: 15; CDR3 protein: CASIEGLAGGETQYF; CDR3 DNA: TGTGCCAGCATCGAGGGACTAGCGGGGGGAGAGACCCAGTACTTC
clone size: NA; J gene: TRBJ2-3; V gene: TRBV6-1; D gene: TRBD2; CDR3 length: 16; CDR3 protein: CASTPTSGGGTDTQYF; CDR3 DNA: TGTGCCAGCACCCCGACTAGCGGGGGCGGCACAGATACGCAGTATTTT
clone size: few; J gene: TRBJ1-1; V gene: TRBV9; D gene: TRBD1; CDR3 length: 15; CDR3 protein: CASSPRTGRAPEAFF; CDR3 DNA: TGTGCCAGCAGCCCGAGGACAGGGCGGGCTCCTGAAGCTTTCTTT
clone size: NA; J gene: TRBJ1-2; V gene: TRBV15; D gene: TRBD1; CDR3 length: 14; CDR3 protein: CATSRPGQASGYTF; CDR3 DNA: TGTGCCACCAGCAGGCCGGGACAGGCCTCTGGCTACACCTTC
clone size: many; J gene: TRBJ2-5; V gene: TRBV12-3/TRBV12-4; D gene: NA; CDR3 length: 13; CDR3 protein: CASSKDRQETQYF; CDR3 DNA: TGTGCCAGCAGCAAGGACCGCCAAGAGACCCAGTACTTC
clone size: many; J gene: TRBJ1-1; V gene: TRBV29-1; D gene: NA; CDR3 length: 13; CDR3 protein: CSVQGPSNTEAFF; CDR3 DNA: TGCAGCGTACAGGGCCCCTCCAACACTGAAGCTTTCTTT
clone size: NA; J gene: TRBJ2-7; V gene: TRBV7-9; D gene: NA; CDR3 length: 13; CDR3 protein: CASSYAQGQKQYF; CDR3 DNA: TGTGCCAGCAGCTACGCTCAGGGGCAAAAGCAGTACTTC
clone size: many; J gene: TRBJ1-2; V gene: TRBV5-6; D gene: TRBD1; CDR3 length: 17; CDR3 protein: CATSPTRDRVFNYGYTF; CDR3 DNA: TGTGCCACCAGCCCAACCAGGGACAGAGTTTTTAACTATGGCTACACCTTC
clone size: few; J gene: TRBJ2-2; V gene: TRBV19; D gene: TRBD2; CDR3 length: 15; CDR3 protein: CASSPLAGRTGELFF; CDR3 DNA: TGTGCCAGTAGTCCTCTAGCGGGGCGGACCGGGGAGCTGTTTTTT
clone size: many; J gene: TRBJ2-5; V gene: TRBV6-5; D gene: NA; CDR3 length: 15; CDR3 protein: CASSRPVAGRETQYF; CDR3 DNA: TGTGCCAGCAGTCGACCGGTGGCAGGACGCGAGACCCAGTACTTC
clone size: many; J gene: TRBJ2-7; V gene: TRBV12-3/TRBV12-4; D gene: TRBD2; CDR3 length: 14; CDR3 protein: CASSWGGSSYEQYF; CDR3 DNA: TGTGCCAGCAGTTGGGGGGGGAGCTCCTACGAGCAGTACTTC
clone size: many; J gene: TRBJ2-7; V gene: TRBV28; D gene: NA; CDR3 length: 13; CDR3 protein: CASSTPGAWEQYF; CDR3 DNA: TGTGCCAGCAGTACACCGGGGGCTTGGGAGCAGTACTTC
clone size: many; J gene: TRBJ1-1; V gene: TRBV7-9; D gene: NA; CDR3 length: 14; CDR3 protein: CASRGGTLNTEAFF; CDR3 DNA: TGTGCCAGCAGGGGGGGGACACTGAACACTGAAGCTTTCTTT
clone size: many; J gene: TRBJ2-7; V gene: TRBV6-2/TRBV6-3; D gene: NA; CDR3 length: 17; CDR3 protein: CASSYWGHSDEPYEQYF; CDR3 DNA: TGTGCCAGCAGTTACTGGGGCCATAGCGATGAACCCTACGAGCAGTACTTC
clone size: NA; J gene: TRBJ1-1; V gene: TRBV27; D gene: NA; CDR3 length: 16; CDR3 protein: CASSYSVGTMNTEAFF; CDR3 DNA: TGTGCCAGCAGTTATTCAGTTGGTACAATGAACACTGAAGCTTTCTTT
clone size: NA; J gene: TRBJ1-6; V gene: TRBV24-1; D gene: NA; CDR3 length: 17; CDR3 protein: CATSDLPGASYNSPLHF; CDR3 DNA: TGTGCCACCAGTGATCTCCCAGGGGCCTCCTATAATTCACCCCTCCACTTT
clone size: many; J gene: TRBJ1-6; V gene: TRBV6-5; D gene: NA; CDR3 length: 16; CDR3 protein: CASSYSRDRRNSPLHF; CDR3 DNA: TGTGCCAGCAGTTACTCACGGGACCGTCGTAATTCACCCCTCCACTTT
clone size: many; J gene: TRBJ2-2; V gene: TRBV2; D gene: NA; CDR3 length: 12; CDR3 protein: CAINVNTGELFF; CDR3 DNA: TGTGCCATCAATGTGAACACCGGGGAGCTGTTTTTT
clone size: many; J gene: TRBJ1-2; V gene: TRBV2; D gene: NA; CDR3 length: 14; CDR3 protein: CASSEDIVGCGYTF; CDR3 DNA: TGTGCCAGCAGTGAAGATATAGTTGGGTGCGGCTACACCTTC
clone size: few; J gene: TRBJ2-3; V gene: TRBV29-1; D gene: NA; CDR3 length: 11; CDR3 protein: CSVVHADTQYF; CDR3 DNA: TGCAGCGTTGTTCACGCAGATACGCAGTATTTT
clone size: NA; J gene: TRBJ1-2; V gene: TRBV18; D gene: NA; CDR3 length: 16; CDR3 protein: CASSSVVGPILYGYTF; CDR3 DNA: TGTGCCAGCTCAAGTGTTGTAGGGCCGATCCTCTATGGCTACACCTTC
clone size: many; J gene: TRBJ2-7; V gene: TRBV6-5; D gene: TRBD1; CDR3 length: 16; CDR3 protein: CASSFYPGQGFYEQYF; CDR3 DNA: TGTGCCAGCAGTTTCTACCCGGGACAGGGCTTCTACGAGCAGTACTTC
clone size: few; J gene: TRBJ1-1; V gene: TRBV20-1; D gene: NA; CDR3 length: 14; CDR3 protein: CSARKENRNTEVFF; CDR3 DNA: TGCAGTGCTAGGAAGGAGAATCGTAACACTGAAGTTTTCTTT
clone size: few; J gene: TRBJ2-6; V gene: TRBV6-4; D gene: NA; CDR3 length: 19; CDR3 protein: CASTSRGGGVASGANVLTF; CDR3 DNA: TGTGCCAGCACCTCCCGAGGTGGGGGCGTAGCGTCTGGGGCCAACGTCCTGACTTTC
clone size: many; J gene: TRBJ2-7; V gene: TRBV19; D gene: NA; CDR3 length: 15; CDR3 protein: CASIPRSQSVYEQYF; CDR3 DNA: TGTGCCAGTATCCCTCGTTCACAGAGCGTCTACGAGCAGTACTTC
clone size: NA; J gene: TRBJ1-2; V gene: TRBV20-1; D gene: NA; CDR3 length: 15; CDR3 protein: CSASILGRGRDGYTF; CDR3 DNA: TGCAGTGCTAGCATCCTGGGCAGGGGAAGAGATGGCTACACCTTC
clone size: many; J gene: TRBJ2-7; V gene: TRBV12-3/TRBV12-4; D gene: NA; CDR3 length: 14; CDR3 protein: CASSGDGFSYEQYF; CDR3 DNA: TGTGCCAGCAGTGGGGACGGATTCTCCTACGAGCAGTACTTC
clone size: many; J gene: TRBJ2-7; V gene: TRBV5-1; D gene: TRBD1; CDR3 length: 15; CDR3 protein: CASSEGTGASYEQYF; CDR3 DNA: TGCGCCAGCAGCGAGGGGACAGGGGCCTCCTACGAGCAGTACTTC
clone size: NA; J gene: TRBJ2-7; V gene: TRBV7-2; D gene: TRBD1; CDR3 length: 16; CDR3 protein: CASSLALGQLLYEQYF; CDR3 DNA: TGTGCCAGCAGCTTAGCCCTGGGACAGTTACTTTACGAGCAGTACTTC
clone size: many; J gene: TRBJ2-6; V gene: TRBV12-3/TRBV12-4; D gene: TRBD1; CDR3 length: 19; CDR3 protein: CASSFTQDRVLSGANVLTF; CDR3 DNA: TGTGCCAGCAGCTTTACCCAGGACAGGGTCCTCTCTGGGGCCAACGTCCTGACTTTC
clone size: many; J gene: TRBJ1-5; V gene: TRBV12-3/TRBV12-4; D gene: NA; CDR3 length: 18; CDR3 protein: CASSPGTGGGVGNQPQHF; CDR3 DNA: TGTGCCAGCAGTCCCGGGACGGGCGGCGGGGTTGGCAATCAGCCCCAGCATTTT
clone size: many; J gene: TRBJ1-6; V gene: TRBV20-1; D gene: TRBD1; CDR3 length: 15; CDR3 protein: CSARRQGTLNSPLHF; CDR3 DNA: TGCAGTGCTAGAAGACAGGGGACTTTAAATTCACCCCTCCACTTT